The source of this T cell receptor (beta chain) is a study of control samples from healthy donors and cancer patients. The protocol was immunoSEQ multiplex PCR, while the TCRdb copy is restricted to in-frame clones and leaves out a portion. The sample has tens of thousands of clones, approximately 94% seen once; the top ten hold approximately 0.8%. This TCR came from a man aged 25-45 years with colorectal cancer. The source material was PBMCs.

CDR3 sequence reads: CASRRLADEQFF. For the CDR3, the DNA is TGTGCCAGCAGACGACTAGCCGATGAGCAGTTCTTC. The J gene is TRBJ2-1, the V gene TRBV12-3 or TRBV12-4, with TRBD2 identical over 7 bases. Trimming cost V 6 bases and J 8 bases; bases outside gene matches: 4. CDR3 length equals 12 residues.